These 11 T cell receptor beta chains came from one sample sequenced in a study of T-cell memory formation after mild COVID-19. TCRdb recomputed calls from the 5' RACE reads with MiXCR, one row per CDR3 protein. The repertoire has fewer than 200,000 distinct CDR3 sequences, approximately 12% of them found once; the top ten carry approximately 3.4%. Sequences were obtained from PBMCs or a T cell subset sorted from them (not recorded which). The receptor source for this set is a man younger than 35 who had mild COVID-19 (a few samples of this study predate the infection). Cell type and time point are not known.

This clonotype was seen only a few times. The chain employs TRBV5-1 and TRBJ1-2; D unclear. CDR1 SGHRS and CDR2 YFSETQ come from the germline V gene. V lost 0 bases, J lost 6 bases, and 6 bases lay in between. The CDR3 extends over 12 amino acids. The CDR3 nucleotides read TGCGCCAGCAGCTTGGATCTAAATGGCTACACCTTC. Translated, it gives CASSLDLNGYTF.

This clonotype was recorded a few times. The chain uses TRBV29-1 and TRBJ1-1; 7 bases map to TRBD1. There are 11 residues in the CDR3. Germline CDR1 SQVTM, CDR2 ANQGSEA. Trimming took 6 bases from V and 10 from J; bases not matched to a gene: 8. The CDR3 loop reads CSVQQGLRAFF. DNA for the CDR3: TGCAGCGTCCAACAGGGGTTGCGAGCTTTCTTT.

This clonotype was seen only a few times. The rearrangement uses TRBV20-1 and TRBJ2-1, with 12 nucleotides matching TRBD2. Germline CDR1 DFQATT, CDR2 SNEGSKA (reference sequence). V lost 6 bases, J lost 8 bases, and 8 bases stayed unmatched. This CDR3 has 14 residues. The CDR3 DNA follows: TGCAGTGCCGCTCTAGCGGGGGGGCCTCATGAGCAGTTCTTC. Its translation is CSAALAGGPHEQFF.

The V gene is TRBV5-1, the J gene TRBJ2-3; tentatively, D is TRBD1 or TRBD2 (5 bases each). Trimming left V 5 bases short and J 4 bases short, with 17 bases between. The germline V gene has CDR1 SGHRS and CDR2 YFSETQ. CDR3 size: 15 residues. The CDR3 loop is CASSYGALGADTQYF. The CDR3 bases are TGCGCCAGCAGTTACGGGGCCCTAGGCGCAGATACGCAGTATTTT.

This clonotype showed up just a few times. The rearrangement uses TRBV2 and TRBJ2-4, with a tentative D call TRBD1 (6 bases). Trimming shortened V by 6 bases and J by 8 bases, and 14 bases separated the two germline ends. In germline, CDR1 is SNHLY, CDR2 FYNNEI. CDR3 length: 13 amino acids. The CDR3 DNA reads as TGTGCCAGCAGCGCCACAGGGCTGGACATTCAGTACTTC. It specifies CASSATGLDIQYF.

The chain joins TRBV5-8 to TRBJ2-4; TRBD1 aligns across 7 bases. V shed 4 bases and J 0 bases; nucleotides not matched to a gene: 10. From germline, CDR1 is SGHTS and CDR2 YDEGEE. The CDR3 length is 17 residues. As DNA, the CDR3 is TGTGCCAGCAGCCAAAGGACAGGAAAACTAGCCAAAAACATTCAGTACTTC. It encodes CASSQRTGKLAKNIQYF.

This clonotype showed up just a few times. The rearrangement links TRBV21-1 to TRBJ2-2; the D call in the table, TRBD1, was not verified against the DNA. TRBV21-1 is assigned pseudogene status. The CDR3 consists of 15 residues. The DNA of the CDR3 is TGTGCCAGCAGCAAAGTAGGGTCCCAGGCCGGGGAGCTGTTTTTT. Translated, it gives CASSKVGSQAGELFF.

The chain combines TRBV12-3 or TRBV12-4 with TRBJ2-4; D might be TRBD1 or TRBD2, each matching 5 bases. The CDR3 extends over 12 amino acids. The V end was cut by 5 bases, the J end by 7 bases, with 9 bases between. CDR3 protein: CASSLEGNIQYF. In DNA form, the CDR3 reads TGTGCCAGCAGTCTAGAGGGGAACATTCAGTACTTC.

The J gene is TRBJ1-1, the V gene TRBV12-3 or TRBV12-4; D not certain. The CDR3 consists of 13 residues. Trimming took 6 bases from V and 0 from J, leaving 8 bases between them. CDR3 loop: CASSQQLNTEAFF. The CDR3, as DNA: TGTGCCAGCAGCCAACAGTTGAACACTGAAGCTTTCTTT.

The chain is built from TRBV5-1 and TRBJ1-2; D unclear. The CDR3 covers 16 residues. Trimming removed 1 base from V and 3 bases from J, with 16 bases in between. Per germline, CDR1 SGHRS and CDR2 YFSETQ. The CDR3 protein is CASSLPRDPPDYGYTF. CDR3 nucleotide sequence: TGCGCCAGCAGCTTGCCCCGAGACCCTCCAGACTATGGCTACACCTTC. Variable domain in full (rest from reference TRBV5-1 and TRBJ1-2): KAGVTQTPRYLIKTRGQQVTLSCSPISGHRSVSWYQQTPGQGLQFLFEYFSETQRNKGNFPGRFSGRQFSNSRSEMNVSTLELGDSALYLCASSLPRDPPDYGYTFGSGTRLTVV.

This clonotype has a count of ten or more. This chain links TRBV4-1 with TRBJ1-1; a weak D match, TRBD1 (5 bases). V was trimmed by 2 bases and J by 1 base, leaving 8 bases between them. CDR1 is MGHRA and CDR2 is YSYEKL in the germline V gene. This CDR3 comprises 14 residues. The CDR3 bases are TGCGCCAGCAGCCAACCGACAGAGAACACTGAAGCTTTCTTT. The encoded protein is CASSQPTENTEAFF.